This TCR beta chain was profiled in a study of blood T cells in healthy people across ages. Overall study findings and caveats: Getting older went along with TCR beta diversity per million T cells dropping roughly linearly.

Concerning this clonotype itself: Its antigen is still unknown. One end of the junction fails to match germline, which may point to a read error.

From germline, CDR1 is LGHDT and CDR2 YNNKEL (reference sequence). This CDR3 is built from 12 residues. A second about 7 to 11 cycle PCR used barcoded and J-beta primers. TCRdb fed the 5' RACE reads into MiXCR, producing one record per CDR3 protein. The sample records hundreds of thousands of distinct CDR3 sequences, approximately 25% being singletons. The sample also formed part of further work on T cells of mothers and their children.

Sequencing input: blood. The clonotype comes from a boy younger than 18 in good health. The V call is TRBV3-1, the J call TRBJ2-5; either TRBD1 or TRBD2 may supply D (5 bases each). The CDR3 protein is CASSQETGTLFF. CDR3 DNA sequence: TGTGCCAGCAGCCAAGAGACCGGGACCCTATTTTTC.